This T cell receptor (beta chain) was sequenced for a study of early T cells in non-severe SARS-CoV-2 infection. The sample holds many counts of this clonotype. CDR3 length: 14 residues. Germline loops: CDR1 WSHSY, CDR2 SAAADI. V dropped 5 bases and J dropped 1; count of bases not matched to a gene: 1. TCRdb reprocessed the 5' RACE reads with MiXCR, giving one entry per CDR3 protein. The sample has around 60,000 distinct CDR3 sequences, roughly an eighth seen once. Sequenced material: whole blood. The chain joins TRBV10-2 to TRBJ2-7; 11 bases align to TRBD1. The clonotype originates from an adult who was a healthcare worker with PCR-confirmed SARS-CoV-2 infection or an uninfected control (not recorded which). CDR3 region: CASSRDRGSYEQYF. CDR3 nucleotide sequence: TGCGCCAGCAGTAGGGACAGGGGGTCCTACGAGCAGTACTTC.